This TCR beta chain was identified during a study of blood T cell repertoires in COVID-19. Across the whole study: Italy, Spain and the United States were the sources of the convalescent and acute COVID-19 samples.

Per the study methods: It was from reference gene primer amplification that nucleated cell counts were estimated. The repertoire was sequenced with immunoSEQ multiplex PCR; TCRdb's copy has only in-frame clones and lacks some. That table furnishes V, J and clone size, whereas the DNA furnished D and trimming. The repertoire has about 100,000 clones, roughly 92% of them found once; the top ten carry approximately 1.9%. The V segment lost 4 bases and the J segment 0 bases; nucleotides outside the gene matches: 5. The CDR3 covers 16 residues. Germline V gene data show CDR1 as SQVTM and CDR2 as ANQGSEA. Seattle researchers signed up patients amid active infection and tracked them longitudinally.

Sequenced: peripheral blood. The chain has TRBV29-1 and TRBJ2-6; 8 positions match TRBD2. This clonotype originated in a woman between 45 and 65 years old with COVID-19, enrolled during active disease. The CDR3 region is CSVASGGISGANVLTF. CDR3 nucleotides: TGCAGCGTTGCATCGGGGGGGATCTCTGGGGCCAACGTCCTGACTTTC.